The present entry profiles one TCR beta chain with its context. CDR1 SGHTA and CDR2 FQGTGA come from the germline V gene. This CDR3 comprises 15 residues. V was clipped by 0 bases and J by 7 bases; unmatched bases: 2. The sample originates from a study of blood T cells in healthy people across ages. For the second PCR, which ran for roughly 6 to 11 cycles, a sample-barcoded 5' primer and a J-beta primer mix were used. Each sample provided no less than 2.5 million CDR3-containing paired-end reads. In TCRdb, the 5' RACE reads were re-called with MiXCR into one record per CDR3 protein. The repertoire includes roughly 2 million distinct CDR3 sequences, just under 50% of them detected once, and over 2% sits in the top ten. In each sample, at least 7 million PBMCs were isolated.

The receptor was isolated from a woman aged 40 to 50 in good health. The chain links TRBV7-3 to TRBJ2-1; 11 nucleotides line up with TRBD2. Source material: blood. The CDR3: CASSLTLAGVNEQFF. The CDR3 DNA reads TGTGCCAGCAGCTTAACACTAGCGGGGGTGAATGAGCAGTTCTTC.